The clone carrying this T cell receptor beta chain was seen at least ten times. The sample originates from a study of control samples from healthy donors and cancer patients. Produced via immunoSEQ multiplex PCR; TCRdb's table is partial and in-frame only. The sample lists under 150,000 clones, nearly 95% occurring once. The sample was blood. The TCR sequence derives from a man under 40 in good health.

In DNA form, the CDR3 reads TGTGCCAGCAGCTCCCACAGGGACCGGGGCACCATATATTTT. Translation gives CASSSHRDRGTIYF. The chain has TRBV11-2 and TRBJ1-3; tentative D call: TRBD1 (6 bases). V lost 4 bases and J lost 9, with 16 bases in between. The CDR3 runs 14 residues. Germline CDR1 and CDR2: SGHAT and FQNNGV.